This TCR beta chain was sequenced for a study of blood T cell repertoires in COVID-19 (TCRdb year 2020). For the wider study: Samples covering the acute and convalescent phases of COVID-19 were provided by collaborators in the United States, Italy and Spain. Samples came from the ongoing ImmuneRACE study (first 160 participants) plus 1,254 subjects from 6 global collaborators. The prospective study material was composed of cDNA or gDNA derived from T cells, B-cell-depleted T cells, or PBMCs. Where HLA class I and class II types were available, the types were taken from metadata supplied by the sample provider, not from assay-based typing. The sample metadata nearly always contained a de-identified subject ID, COVID-19 status, age in years and sex. Subjects who had been exposed to COVID-19, were actively infected with it, or had recovered from it provided the deeply sampled blood TCRbeta repertoires that made up the dataset. The repertoires were released in a freely available public database meant as a resource for research on the immune response to SARS-CoV-2.

The CDR3 covers 15 residues, taking in both the cysteine and the phenylalanine. Only the CDR3 part of the read is kept: 45 bases, read in frame from the first base. For CDR1 and CDR2, the germline V gene lists SGHVS and FQNEAQ. The V end loses 3 bases and the J end loses 3 bases, and a stretch of 15 bases separates them. TCRbeta CDR3 regions were amplified from genomic DNA using the immunoSEQ Assay, a bias-controlled multiplex PCR. In the paper's pipeline: Nucleated cell counts per sample were estimated from amplification of reference gene primers within the assay. Sequence reads were collapsed and filtered to measure the absolute abundance of every unique TCRbeta CDR3 rearrangement. For each sample, productive Simpson clonality was calculated as the square root of Simpson's diversity index over productive rearrangements. TCRdb took over this immuneACCESS table, retaining in-frame rearrangements with V and J assigned. Such tables are incomplete; in checked studies, under half of the missing clones stem from an unresolved V gene, and the remainder is unexplained. The D gene and trimming were derived from the DNA, and the V and J assignments and clone size from that table. The sample table contains about 190,000 clones; only one count was recorded for less than 90% of them. About 20% of the sample belongs to the ten largest clones.

General findings and caveats noted by the study authors: The amount of clinical and demographic metadata varied by source and participant and was provided uncurated.

Comment on this clone: Its antigen remains undetermined. Per-base quality was not reported, and no clone a single base away is much larger than it.

The collaborating institutions used their own protocols to collect whole blood in K2EDTA tubes. For TCRbeta analysis, collaborators shipped samples in one of three forms: frozen whole blood, isolated PBMCs, or DNA extracted from either of those sample types. This sequence was found in a human donor in a cohort sampled during active COVID-19. Sequencing used peripheral blood. The chain uses TRBV7-8 and TRBJ2-7; TRBD2 is perhaps the D gene, given 6 matching bases. The encoded CDR3 is CASSFPPGLVYEQYF. The DNA reads as follows: TGTGCCAGCAGCTTCCCTCCGGGACTCGTCTACGAGCAGTACTTC.